This T cell receptor beta chain was documented in a study of vaccination effects on CD4 cells after COVID-19. Study results and caveats: Clones arising from infection and from vaccination showed marked clonal contraction late after vaccination.

CDR1 and CDR2 (germline): MNHEY, SMNVEV (reference sequence). The V and J ends lost 5 bases and 2 bases respectively, with 19 bases between them. CDR3 size: 17 residues. Measured with immunoSEQ multiplex PCR; TCRdb has only the in-frame clones, and not every one. The sample has tens of thousands of clones, around 75% seen once. Concerning this clone: The antigen remains unidentified.

Sequencing in the ViraFEST assay came after antigen-specific CD4+ T cells had been expanded with viral peptide pools, which were used to stimulate PBMC. Scientists isolated CD4+ T cells after a roughly 10-day culture period ended. All vaccine recipients tested negative for nucleocapsid antibodies and had never contracted SARS-CoV-2 infection. Sequencing was performed on CD4+ T cells from PBMCs cultured with SARS-CoV-2 spike peptides, taken before COVID-19 vaccination. The chain joins TRBV27 to TRBJ1-5; D is unclear. This TCR was sampled from a human donor who received a COVID-19 vaccine. CDR3 in amino acids: CASSPTGLWRGNQPQHF. CDR3 nucleotides: TGTGCCAGCAGTCCCACTGGGCTCTGGAGGGGCAATCAGCCCCAGCATTTT.